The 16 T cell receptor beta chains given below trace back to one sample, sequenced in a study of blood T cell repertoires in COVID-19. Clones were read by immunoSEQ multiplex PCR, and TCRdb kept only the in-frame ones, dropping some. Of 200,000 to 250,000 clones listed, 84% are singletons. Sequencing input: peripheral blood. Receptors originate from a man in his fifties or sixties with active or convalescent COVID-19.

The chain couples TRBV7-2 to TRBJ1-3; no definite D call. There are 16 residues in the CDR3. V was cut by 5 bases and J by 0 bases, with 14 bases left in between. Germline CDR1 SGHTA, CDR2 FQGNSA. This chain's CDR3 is CASSPPWAGSGNTIYF. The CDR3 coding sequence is TGTGCCAGCAGCCCCCCGTGGGCCGGCTCTGGAAACACCATATATTTT.

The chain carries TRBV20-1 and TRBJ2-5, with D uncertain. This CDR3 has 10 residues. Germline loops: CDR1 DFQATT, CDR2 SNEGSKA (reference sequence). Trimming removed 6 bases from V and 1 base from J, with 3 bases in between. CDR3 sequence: CSALQETQYF. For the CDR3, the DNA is TGCAGTGCCCTCCAAGAGACCCAGTACTTC.

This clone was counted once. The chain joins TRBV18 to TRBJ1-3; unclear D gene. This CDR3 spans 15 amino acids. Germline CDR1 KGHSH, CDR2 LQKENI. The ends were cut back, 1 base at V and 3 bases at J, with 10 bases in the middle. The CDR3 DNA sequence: TGTGCCAGCTCACCACTCGAGGCATTTGGAAACACCATATATTTT. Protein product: CASSPLEAFGNTIYF.

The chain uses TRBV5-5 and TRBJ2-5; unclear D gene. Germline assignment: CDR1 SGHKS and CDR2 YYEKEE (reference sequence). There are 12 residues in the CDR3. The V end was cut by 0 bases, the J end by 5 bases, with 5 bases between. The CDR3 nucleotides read TGTGCCAGCAGCTTGGCCGTGGAGACCCAGTACTTC. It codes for CASSLAVETQYF.

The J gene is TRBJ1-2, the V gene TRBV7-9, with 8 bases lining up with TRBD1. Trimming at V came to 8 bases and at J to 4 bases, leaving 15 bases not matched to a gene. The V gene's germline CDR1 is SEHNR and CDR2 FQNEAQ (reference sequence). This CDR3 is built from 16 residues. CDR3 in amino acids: CASLGERQGKLYGYTF. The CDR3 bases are TGTGCCAGCCTTGGGGAACGACAGGGGAAGCTCTATGGCTACACCTTC.

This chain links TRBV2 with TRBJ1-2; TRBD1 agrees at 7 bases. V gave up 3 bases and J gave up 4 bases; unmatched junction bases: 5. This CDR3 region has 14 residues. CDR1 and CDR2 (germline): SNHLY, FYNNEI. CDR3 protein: CASSDRDSSYGYTF. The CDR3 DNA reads TGTGCCAGCAGTGACAGGGACAGTTCCTATGGCTACACCTTC.

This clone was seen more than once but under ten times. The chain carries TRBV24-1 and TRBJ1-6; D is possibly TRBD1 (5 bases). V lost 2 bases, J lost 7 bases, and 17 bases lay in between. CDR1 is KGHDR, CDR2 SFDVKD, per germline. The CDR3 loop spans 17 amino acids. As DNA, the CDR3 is TGTGCCACCAGTGATTATCCCCCCAGGGCGCGGAATTCACCCCTCCACTTT. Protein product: CATSDYPPRARNSPLHF.

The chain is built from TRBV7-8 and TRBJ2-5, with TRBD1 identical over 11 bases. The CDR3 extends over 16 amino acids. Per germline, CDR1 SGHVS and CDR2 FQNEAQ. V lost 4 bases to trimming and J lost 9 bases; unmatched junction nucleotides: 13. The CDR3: CASSSRPGTGGRAQYF. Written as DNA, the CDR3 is TGTGCCAGCAGCTCTCGCCCCGGGACAGGGGGTAGGGCCCAGTACTTC.

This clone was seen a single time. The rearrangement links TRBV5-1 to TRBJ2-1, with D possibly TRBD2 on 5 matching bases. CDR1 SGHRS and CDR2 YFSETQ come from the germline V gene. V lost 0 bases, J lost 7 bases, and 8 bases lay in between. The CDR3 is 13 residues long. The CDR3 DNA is TGCGCCAGCAGCTTGGTATTAGCGAATGAGCAGTTCTTC. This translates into CASSLVLANEQFF.

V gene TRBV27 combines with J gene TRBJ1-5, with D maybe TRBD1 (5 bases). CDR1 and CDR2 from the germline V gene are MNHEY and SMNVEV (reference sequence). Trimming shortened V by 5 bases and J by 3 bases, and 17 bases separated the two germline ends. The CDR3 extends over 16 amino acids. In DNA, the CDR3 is TGTGCCAGCAGTACCTCGGGGGTTTTCGACAATCAGCCCCAGCATTTT. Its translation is CASSTSGVFDNQPQHF.

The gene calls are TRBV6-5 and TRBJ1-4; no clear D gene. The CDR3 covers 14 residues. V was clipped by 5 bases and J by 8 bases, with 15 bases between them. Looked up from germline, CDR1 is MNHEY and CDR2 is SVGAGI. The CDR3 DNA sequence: TGTGCCAGCAGTCTAGGAGGTTCAAGGGAAAAACTGTTTTTT. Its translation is CASSLGGSREKLFF.

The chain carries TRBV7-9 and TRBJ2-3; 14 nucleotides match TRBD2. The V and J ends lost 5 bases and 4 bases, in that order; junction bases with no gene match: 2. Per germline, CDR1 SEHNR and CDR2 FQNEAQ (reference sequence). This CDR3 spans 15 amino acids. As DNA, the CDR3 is TGTGCCAGCAGCGGGACTAGCGGGAGACCAGATACGCAGTATTTT. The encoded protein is CASSGTSGRPDTQYF.

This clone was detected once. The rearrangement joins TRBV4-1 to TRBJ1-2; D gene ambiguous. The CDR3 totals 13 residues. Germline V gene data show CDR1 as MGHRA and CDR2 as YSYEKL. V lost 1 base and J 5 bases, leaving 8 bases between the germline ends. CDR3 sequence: CASSQGIKYGYTF. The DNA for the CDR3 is TGCGCCAGCAGCCAAGGTATAAAATATGGCTACACCTTC.

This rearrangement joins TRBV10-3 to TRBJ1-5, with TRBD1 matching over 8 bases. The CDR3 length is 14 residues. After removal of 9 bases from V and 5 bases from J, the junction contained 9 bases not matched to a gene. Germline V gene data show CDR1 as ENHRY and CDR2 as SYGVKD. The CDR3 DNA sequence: TGTGCCATTGCTCCAACAGGGGGAGATCAGCCCCAGCATTTT. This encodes CAIAPTGGDQPQHF.

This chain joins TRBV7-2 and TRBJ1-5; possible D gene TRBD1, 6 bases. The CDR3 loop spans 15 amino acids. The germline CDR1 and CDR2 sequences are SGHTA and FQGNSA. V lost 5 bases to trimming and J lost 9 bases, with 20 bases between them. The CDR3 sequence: CASSLGDIGGRPQHF. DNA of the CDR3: TGTGCCAGCAGCCTAGGGGACATTGGGGGTAGGCCCCAGCATTTT.

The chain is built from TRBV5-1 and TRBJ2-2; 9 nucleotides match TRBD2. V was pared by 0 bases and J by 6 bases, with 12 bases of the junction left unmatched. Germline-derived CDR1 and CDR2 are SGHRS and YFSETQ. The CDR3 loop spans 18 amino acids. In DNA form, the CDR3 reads TGCGCCAGCAGCTTGGGCTTTAGCGGGAGCCATCAGGCCGGGGAGCTGTTTTTT. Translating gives CASSLGFSGSHQAGELFF.